This T cell receptor beta chain derives from a study of T cell responses to AZD1222 COVID-19 vaccine (dated by TCRdb to the early 2020s). As for the study more broadly: TCR sequencing was performed for 230 to 250 trial participants, of whom about 200 were given two doses of AZD1222 and approximately 25 were given two doses of MenACWY control vaccine. Enrollment into the trials was organized by age into subgroups of 18-55, 56-69 and 70-plus years, and those subgroups contained about 160, 30 and 59 TCR-sequenced participants, respectively.

As regards this clone: The specificity of this receptor is unknown. No quality values exist for individual bases; no much larger clone is one base distant.

Broad study findings and their caveats: Participants were mostly white British and included more females than males, and it was suggested by the authors that clonal diversity may have been underestimated. Vaccine-associated CD4 TCRs spanned the whole spike protein, with dominant responses in regions 160-218 and 743-854. Because no day 14 peak-response samples were available, the repertoires could be characterized only after the peak T cell response. In the small 56-69-year group, the increase in depth fell short of significance, most likely because of low power. Nearly half of unique spike-specific TCRs reportedly recognized epitopes outside regions mutated in the B.1.351 and B.1.1.7 variants. A significant rise in spike-specific TCR breadth and depth was observed after two AZD1222 doses relative to day 0 and relative to MenACWY recipients. Conclusions about previously exposed vaccinees are limited because only 6 or 7 AZD1222 recipients were SARS-CoV-2 seropositive at baseline.

The CDR3 regions of human TCRbeta chains were subjected to immunosequencing. As for how the authors treated the data: Repertoire TCRs were checked for matches against a reference library of SARS-CoV-2-specific TCRs that had been generated using the MIRA antigen-specificity platform. Breadth meant the fraction of unique TCRs that were SARS-CoV-2-associated, whereas depth meant the fraction of total T cells that were SARS-CoV-2-associated. Using the MIRA data, each spike-specific TCR was assigned both to the spike region to which the TCR was reactive and to a CD4 or CD8 class. Log10-transformed breadth and depth values were compared by one-way ANOVA with Sidak's multiple comparisons tests. What TCRdb holds here is the immuneACCESS table cut down to in-frame rearrangements. Part of the clones is not present; checked against another copy, under half of the missing clones reflect an unresolved V gene, and the others are unexplained. The V and J calls and clone size were taken over from that table, and D and trimming were inferred from the DNA. The sample includes approximately 50,000 clones, with approximately 86% observed a single time. Less than 8.5% of the sample is in the top ten clones.

The time point label for this specimen denotes: about 28 days (+/-7) after the second vaccine dose. AZD1222 recipients with second doses at about 4 weeks or about 12 weeks were pooled, because spike-specific TCR depth and breadth did not differ between schedules. Vaccinee samples were obtained from the UK trials COV001 and COV002, which included a single-blind randomized controlled phase 2/3 trial of AZD1222 (ChAdOx1 nCoV-19) in healthy adults. Trial participant PBMC samples were collected at day 0 and day 28 after the second dose for TCRbeta chain sequencing. CDR1 and CDR2, looked up from the germline V gene, are MDHEN and SYDVKM. V was cut back by 7 bases and J by 0 bases, leaving a gap of 10 bases between them. The CDR3 contains 15 residues, cysteine and phenylalanine counted. Just the 45-base CDR3 DNA is kept, in frame starting at base 1.

Specimen: peripheral blood, collected 28 days after the second AZD1222 dose. The receptor chain draws on TRBV28 and TRBJ2-6; D gene: possibly TRBD1, on 5 matching bases. The sequence derives from an adult who received the AZD1222 COVID-19 vaccine. The DNA sequence is TGTGCCAGCAACCTAGGGGCCTCTGGGGCCAACGTCCTGACTTTC. It encodes CASNLGASGANVLTF.